These 9 T cell receptor beta chains came from one sample sequenced in a study of blood T cell repertoires in COVID-19. Profiling relied on immunoSEQ multiplex PCR, and the TCRdb table lists in-frame clones only, not all of them. The data contain 150,000 or so clones, about 85% of them singletons. Sequenced sample: peripheral blood. Source of these receptors: a man aged 60 to 75 with COVID-19, enrolled during active disease.

The chain couples TRBV6-4 to TRBJ1-6; no clear D. The germline CDR1 and CDR2 sequences are MRHNA and SNTAGT. The CDR3 contains 15 residues. Trimming pared 6 bases from V and 0 bases from J, leaving 9 bases between. The chain's CDR3 is CASSEISSYNSPLHF. CDR3 nucleotide sequence: TGTGCCAGCAGCGAAATTAGCTCCTATAATTCACCCCTCCACTTT.

The gene calls are TRBV2 and TRBJ1-3; D possibly corresponds to TRBD1 (6 bases). Germline assignment: CDR1 SNHLY and CDR2 FYNNEI. V lost 8 bases and J 2 bases, leaving 19 bases between the germline ends. CDR3 length: 16 residues. CDR3 sequence reads: CASGVERDNPGNTIYF. The CDR3 bases are TGTGCCAGCGGGGTTGAGAGGGACAACCCTGGAAACACCATATATTTT.

This clone was seen once. The chain carries TRBV6-5 and TRBJ2-1; the match to TRBD1 covers 9 bases. V gave up 7 bases and J gave up 4 bases; unmatched junction bases: 8. Germline-derived CDR1 and CDR2 are MNHEY and SVGAGI. The CDR3 is 15 residues long. CDR3 residues: CASKRDREGYNEQFF. The CDR3 nucleotides read TGTGCCAGCAAAAGGGACAGGGAGGGGTACAATGAGCAGTTCTTC.

V is TRBV4-3 and J is TRBJ1-1; D is unresolved. The CDR3 is 15 amino acids. V dropped 0 bases and J dropped 7 bases, with 15 bases sitting between them. Per germline, CDR1 LGHNA and CDR2 YSLEER. This CDR3 is CASSQDLSGRIEAFF. Written as DNA, the CDR3 is TGCGCCAGCAGCCAAGATCTCTCGGGAAGGATTGAAGCTTTCTTT.

The chain joins TRBV5-6 to TRBJ1-4; D is perhaps TRBD1 (6 bases). The CDR3 runs 15 residues. Germline V gene data show CDR1 as SGHDT and CDR2 as YYEEEE. The ends were cut back, 6 bases at V and 0 bases at J, with 12 bases in the middle. The CDR3, as DNA: TGTGCCAGCAACGAACAGGGAACAACTAATGAAAAACTGTTTTTT. Translated, it gives CASNEQGTTNEKLFF.

This clone turned up a few times. J is TRBJ1-1 and V is TRBV19; D not resolved. Germline V gene data show CDR1 as LNHDA and CDR2 as SQIVND (reference sequence). The CDR3 length is 14 residues. Deletions cut 6 bases from V and 0 bases from J, with 11 bases between. The CDR3 region has the DNA TGTGCCAGTAGCTCCCAAGACATGAACACTGAAGCTTTCTTT. It is translated as CASSSQDMNTEAFF.

The rearrangement links TRBV5-8 to TRBJ2-1; TRBD2 matches at 8 bases. V was pared by 2 bases and J by 5 bases, with 6 bases of the junction left unmatched. Germline lookup yields CDR1 SGHTS and CDR2 YDEGEE. The CDR3 extends over 15 amino acids. The CDR3 sequence: CASSFRAGGNNEQFF. The CDR3 bases are TGTGCCAGCAGCTTCAGGGCGGGGGGCAACAATGAGCAGTTCTTC.

The rearrangement links TRBV10-3 to TRBJ1-1, with D unclear. CDR3 length equals 16 residues. Germline CDR1 is ENHRY and CDR2 is SYGVKD. The V end lost 8 bases, the J end lost 0 bases, and 19 bases lay between the germline ends. CDR3 sequence reads: CAIAAETYTMNTEAFF. The CDR3 coding sequence is TGTGCCATCGCGGCAGAAACCTATACCATGAACACTGAAGCTTTCTTT.

This clone showed up just once. The chain combines TRBV27 with TRBJ1-2; possible D gene TRBD1, 5 bases. This CDR3 has 15 residues. Germline V gene sequence: CDR1 MNHEY, CDR2 SMNVEV (reference sequence). Deletions cut 5 bases from V and 0 bases from J, with 13 bases between. The CDR3 protein is CASSPTDSSNYGYTF. In DNA form, the CDR3 reads TGTGCCAGCAGTCCGACAGACAGTTCTAACTATGGCTACACCTTC.